This is a list of T cell receptor beta chains from one sample in a study of lymphopenia after photon versus proton radiotherapy. Clones were read by immunoSEQ multiplex PCR, and TCRdb kept only the in-frame ones, dropping some. The data show several thousand clones, 81% seen once. The specimen comprised peripheral blood, sampled from a patient treated with photon-based radiotherapy. These TCRs come from a man between 25 and 39 years old with gastric cancer. Both conserved end residues are part of each CDR3.

TRBV5-5,CASSSEPSGRRYEQYF
TRBV7-2,CASSSTGVSYNEQFF
TRBV7-8,CASSGGPEKLFF
TRBV5-6,CASSRLTEAFF
TRBV13,CASSPPGRGKTDTQYF
TRBV29-1,CIALIGVNTEAFF
TRBV2,CASRGLAGAYEQYF
TRBV19,CASRTGLEAFF
TRBV12-5,CASGSPKRLAGEHASTDTQYF
TRBV4-3,CASSLRTAGGETQYF
TRBV9,CASSVQGTDTQYF
TRBV27,CASRKNTEAFF
TRBV4-2,CASSQDLGDTEASNQPQHF
TRBV29-1,CSSQAFGGYTF
TRBV6-1,CASSEQGQAVKAFF